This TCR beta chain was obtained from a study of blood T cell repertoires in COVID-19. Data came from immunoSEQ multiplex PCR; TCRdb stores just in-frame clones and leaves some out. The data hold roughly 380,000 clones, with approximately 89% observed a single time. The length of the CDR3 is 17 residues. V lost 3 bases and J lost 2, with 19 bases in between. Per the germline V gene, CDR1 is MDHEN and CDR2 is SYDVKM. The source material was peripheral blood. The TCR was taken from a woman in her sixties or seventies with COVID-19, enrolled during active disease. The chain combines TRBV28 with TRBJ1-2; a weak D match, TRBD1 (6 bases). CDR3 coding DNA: TGTGCCAGCAGTTTGATATGGGTGGGGGCTTCAAACTATGGCTACACCTTC. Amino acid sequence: CASSLIWVGASNYGYTF.